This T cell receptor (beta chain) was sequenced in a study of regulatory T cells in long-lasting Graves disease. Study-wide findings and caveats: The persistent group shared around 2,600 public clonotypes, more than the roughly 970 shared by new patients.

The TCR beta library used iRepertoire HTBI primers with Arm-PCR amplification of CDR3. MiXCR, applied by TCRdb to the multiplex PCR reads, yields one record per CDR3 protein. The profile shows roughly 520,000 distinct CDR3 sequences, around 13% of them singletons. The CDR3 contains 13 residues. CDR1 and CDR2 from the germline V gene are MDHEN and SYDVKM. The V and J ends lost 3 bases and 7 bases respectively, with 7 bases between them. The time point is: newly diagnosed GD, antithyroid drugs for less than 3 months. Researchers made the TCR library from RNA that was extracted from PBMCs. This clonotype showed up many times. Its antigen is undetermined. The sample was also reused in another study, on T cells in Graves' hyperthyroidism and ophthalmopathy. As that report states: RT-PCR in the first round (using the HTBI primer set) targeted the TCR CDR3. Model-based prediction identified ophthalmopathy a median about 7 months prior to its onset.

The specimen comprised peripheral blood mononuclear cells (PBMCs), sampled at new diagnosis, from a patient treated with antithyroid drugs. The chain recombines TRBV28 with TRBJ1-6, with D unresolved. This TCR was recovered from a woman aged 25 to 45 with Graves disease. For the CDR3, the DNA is TGTGCCAGCAGTTTGGGGTTAAATTCACCCCTCCACTTT. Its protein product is CASSLGLNSPLHF.